This paragraph covers one TCR beta chain sequence. Its antigen is as yet unknown. Researchers ran the PCR with 60 Vbeta and 13 Jbeta primers. Profiled with immunoSEQ multiplex PCR; TCRdb holds only in-frame clones, not every one. Here the sample spans about 120,000 clones, 75% being singletons. The data were obtained in a study of cytomegalovirus exposure and HLA in healthy donors. Overall study results and limits: The authors later found most CMV-associated TCR beta chains appeared HLA-restricted.

V was trimmed by 4 bases and J by 4 bases, leaving 11 bases between them. The CDR3 covers 14 residues. Germline V gene sequence: CDR1 SGHTA, CDR2 FQGNSA. The origin of this receptor is a woman in her forties or fifties in good health and CMV-seronegative. The gene calls are TRBV7-2 and TRBJ1-5; TRBD1 might be the D (5 bases). The sample was PBMCs. CDR3 coding DNA: TGTGCCAGCAGCTCAACCGGGACTAATCAGCCCCAGCATTTT. As protein: CASSSTGTNQPQHF. The whole variable domain, filled in from reference TRBV7-2 and TRBJ1-5, reads GAGVSQSPSNKVTEKGKDVELRCDPISGHTALYWYRQSLGQGLEFLIYFQGNSAPDKSGLPSDRFSAERTGGSVSTLTIQRTQQEDSAVYLCASSSTGTNQPQHFGDGTRLSIL.